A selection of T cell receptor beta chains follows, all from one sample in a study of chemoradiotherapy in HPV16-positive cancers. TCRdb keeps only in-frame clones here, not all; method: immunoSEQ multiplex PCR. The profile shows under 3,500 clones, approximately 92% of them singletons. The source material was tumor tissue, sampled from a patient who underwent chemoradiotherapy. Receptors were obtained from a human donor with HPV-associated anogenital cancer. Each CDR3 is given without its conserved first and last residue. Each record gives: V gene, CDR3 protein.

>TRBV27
ASSLYGRNEKLF
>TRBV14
ASSPIAGKTTDTQY
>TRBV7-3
ASSLARTDTQY
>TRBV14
ASSIRDGYYGYT
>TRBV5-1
ASSRTGGSGANVLT
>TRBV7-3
ASSSGLAGSTQY
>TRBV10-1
ASSDQGPRAF
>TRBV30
AWSVFKNTEAF
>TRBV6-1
ASSEMLRGNTIY
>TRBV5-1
ASSLLARVRGIISEAF
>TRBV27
ASSFQVGQPQH
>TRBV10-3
AISGRDNSPLH
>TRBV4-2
ASSQDWEKGAGEEQY
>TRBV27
ASSLRLGMGSYEQY
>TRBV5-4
ASSRDAGLSDTEAF